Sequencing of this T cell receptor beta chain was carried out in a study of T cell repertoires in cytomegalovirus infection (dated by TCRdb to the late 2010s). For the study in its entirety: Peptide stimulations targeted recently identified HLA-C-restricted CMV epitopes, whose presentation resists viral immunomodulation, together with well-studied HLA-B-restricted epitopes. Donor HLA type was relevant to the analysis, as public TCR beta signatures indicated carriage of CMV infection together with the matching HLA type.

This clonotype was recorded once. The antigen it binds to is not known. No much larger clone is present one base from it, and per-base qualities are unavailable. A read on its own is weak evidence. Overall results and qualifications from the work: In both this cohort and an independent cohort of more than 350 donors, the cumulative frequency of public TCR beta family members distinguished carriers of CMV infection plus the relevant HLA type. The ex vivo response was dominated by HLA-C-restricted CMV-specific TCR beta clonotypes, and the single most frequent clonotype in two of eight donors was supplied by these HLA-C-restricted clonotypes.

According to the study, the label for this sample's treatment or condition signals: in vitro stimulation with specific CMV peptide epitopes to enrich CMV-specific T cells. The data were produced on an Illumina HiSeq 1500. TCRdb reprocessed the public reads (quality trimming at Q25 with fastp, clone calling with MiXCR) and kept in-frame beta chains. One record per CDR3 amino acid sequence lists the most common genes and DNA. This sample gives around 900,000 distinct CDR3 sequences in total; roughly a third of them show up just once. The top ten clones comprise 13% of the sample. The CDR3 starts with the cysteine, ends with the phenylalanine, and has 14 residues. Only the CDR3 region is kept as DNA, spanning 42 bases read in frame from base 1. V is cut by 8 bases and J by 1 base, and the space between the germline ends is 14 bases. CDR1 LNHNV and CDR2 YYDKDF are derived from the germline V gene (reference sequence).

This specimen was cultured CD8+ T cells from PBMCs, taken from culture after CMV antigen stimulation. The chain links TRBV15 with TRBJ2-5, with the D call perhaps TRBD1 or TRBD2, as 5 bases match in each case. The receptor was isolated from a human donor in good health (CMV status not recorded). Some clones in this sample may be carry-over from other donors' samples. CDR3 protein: CATLDRGFQETQYF. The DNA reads TGTGCCACCCTCGACCGGGGCTTCCAAGAGACCCAGTACTTC.